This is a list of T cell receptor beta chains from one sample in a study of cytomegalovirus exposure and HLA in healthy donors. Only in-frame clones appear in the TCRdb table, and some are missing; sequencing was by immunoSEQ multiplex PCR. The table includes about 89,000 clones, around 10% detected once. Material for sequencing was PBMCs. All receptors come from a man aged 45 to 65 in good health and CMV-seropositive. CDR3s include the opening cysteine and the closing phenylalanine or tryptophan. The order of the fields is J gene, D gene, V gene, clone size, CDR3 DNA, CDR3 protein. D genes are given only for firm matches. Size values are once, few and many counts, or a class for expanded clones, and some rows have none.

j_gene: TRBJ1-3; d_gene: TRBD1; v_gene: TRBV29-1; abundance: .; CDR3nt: TGCAGCGTGACAGGGTCCTCTGGAAACACCATATATTTT; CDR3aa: CSVTGSSGNTIYF
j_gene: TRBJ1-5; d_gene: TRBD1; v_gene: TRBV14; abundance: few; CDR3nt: TGTGCCAGCAGCCAGACGGGACAGGGACATCAGCCCCAGCATTTT; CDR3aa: CASSQTGQGHQPQHF
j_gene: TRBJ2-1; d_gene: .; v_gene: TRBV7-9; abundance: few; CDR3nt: TGTGCCAGCATCGACAGGTCAAGTTACAATGAGCAGTTCTTC; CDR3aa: CASIDRSSYNEQFF
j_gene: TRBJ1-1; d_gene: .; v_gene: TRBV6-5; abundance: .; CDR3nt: TGTGCCAGCAGTTACTCGATCAGGGGCGGTCGGCAAGCTTTCTTT; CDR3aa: CASSYSIRGGRQAFF
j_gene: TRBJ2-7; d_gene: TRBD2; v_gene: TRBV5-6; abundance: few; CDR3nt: TGTGACAGCAGCTTGGCAGGAGCGGGAGGGTCATACGAGAAGTACTTT; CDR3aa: CDSSLAGAGGSYEKYF
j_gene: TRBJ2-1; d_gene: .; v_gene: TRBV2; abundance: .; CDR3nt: TGTGCCAGCAGCGGTACTAGATTACCCCACGAGTATGAGCAGTTCTTC; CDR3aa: CASSGTRLPHEYEQFF
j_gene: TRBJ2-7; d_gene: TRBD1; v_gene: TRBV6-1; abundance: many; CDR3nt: TGTGCCAGCAGTCCGGGACAGAGAATCGAGCAGTACTTC; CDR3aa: CASSPGQRIEQYF
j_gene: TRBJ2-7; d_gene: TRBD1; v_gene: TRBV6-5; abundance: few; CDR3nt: TGTGCCACACGCGCGGACAGGGGGCCCTACGAGCAGTACTTC; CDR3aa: CATRADRGPYEQYF
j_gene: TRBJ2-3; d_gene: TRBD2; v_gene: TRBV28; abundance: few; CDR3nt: TGTGCCAGCAGTTCCACGGGACTAGCGGACACAGATACGCAGTATTTT; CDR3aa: CASSSTGLADTDTQYF
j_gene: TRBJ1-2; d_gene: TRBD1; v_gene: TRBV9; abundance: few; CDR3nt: TGTGCCAGCAGCGTACGGGGGACAGTTAACTATGGCTACACCTTC; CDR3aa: CASSVRGTVNYGYTF
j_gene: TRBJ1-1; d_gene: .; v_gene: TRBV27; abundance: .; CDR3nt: TGTGCCAGCAGTCCCCTAAGGAGGACTGAAGCTTTCTTT; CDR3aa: CASSPLRRTEAFF
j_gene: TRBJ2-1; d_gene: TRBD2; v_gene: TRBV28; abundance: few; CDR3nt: TGTGCCAGCAGTCCGGCGGGACTAATTAATGAGCAGTTCTTC; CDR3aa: CASSPAGLINEQFF
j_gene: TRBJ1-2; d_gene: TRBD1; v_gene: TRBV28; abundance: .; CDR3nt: TGTGCCAGCAGTACACCAGGGGGCGTCCGCTACACCTTC; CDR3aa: CASSTPGGVRYTF
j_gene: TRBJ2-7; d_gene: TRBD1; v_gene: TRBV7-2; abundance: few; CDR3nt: TGTGCCAGTCGCCAGGGGGCATCCTACGAGCAGTACTTC; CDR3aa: CASRQGASYEQYF
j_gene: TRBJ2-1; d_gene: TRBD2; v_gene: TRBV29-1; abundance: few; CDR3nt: TGCAGCGTCCGGGGGGGCTACAATGAGCAGTTCTTC; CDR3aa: CSVRGGYNEQFF
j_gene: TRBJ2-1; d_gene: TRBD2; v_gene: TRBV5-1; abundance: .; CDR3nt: TGCGCCAGCACCCCGGGACTAGCGGCCTACAATGAGCAGTTCTTC; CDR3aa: CASTPGLAAYNEQFF
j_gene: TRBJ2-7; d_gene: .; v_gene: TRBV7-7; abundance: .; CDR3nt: TGTGCTAGCAGCTTAGGAATCGCAGGTCCGGGGGTAGACGAGCAGTACTTC; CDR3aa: CASSLGIAGPGVDEQYF
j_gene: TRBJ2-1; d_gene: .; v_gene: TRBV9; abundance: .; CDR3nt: TGTGCCAGCAGCGTAGTTAGCGATGAGCAGTTCTTC; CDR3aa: CASSVVSDEQFF
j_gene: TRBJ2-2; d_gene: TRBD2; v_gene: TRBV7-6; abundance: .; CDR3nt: TGTGCCAGCAGCTTAAGGACTAGCGGCACCGGGGAGCTGTTTTTT; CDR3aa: CASSLRTSGTGELFF
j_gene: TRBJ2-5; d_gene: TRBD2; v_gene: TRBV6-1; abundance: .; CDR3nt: TGTGCCAGCAGTGAATACGCAGGGAGGGCCCAAGAGACCCAGTACTTC; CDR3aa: CASSEYAGRAQETQYF
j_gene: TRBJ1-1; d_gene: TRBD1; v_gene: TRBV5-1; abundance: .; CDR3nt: TGCGCCAGCAGCTTGGGTCACAGGGGGAATATGAACACTGAAGCTTTCTTT; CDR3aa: CASSLGHRGNMNTEAFF
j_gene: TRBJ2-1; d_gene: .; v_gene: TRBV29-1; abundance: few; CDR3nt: TGCAGCGCCCAGGTCGATGAGCAGTTCTTC; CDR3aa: CSAQVDEQFF
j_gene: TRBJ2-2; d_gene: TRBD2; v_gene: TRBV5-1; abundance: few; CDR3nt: TGCGCCAGCAGCACCTTGGGGGGGTCAGAAACCGGGGAGCTGTTTTTT; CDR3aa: CASSTLGGSETGELFF
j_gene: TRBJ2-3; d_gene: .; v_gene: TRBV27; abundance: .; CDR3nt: TGTGCCAGCTCCCTTACAGGGGATACGCAGTATTTT; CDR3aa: CASSLTGDTQYF
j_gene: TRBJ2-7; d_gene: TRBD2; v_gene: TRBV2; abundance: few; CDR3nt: TGTGCCAGCAGAGAGCCGGGACTAGCGGGGTACTACGAGCAGTACTTC; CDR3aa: CASREPGLAGYYEQYF
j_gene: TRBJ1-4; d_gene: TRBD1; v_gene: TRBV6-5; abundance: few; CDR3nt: TGTGCCAGCAGCGGGACAGGGGGTTATGAAAAACTGTTTTTT; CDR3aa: CASSGTGGYEKLFF
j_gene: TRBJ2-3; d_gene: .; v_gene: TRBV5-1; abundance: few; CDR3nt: TGCGCCAGCAGCCATTCCCGGGATACGCAGTATTTT; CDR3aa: CASSHSRDTQYF
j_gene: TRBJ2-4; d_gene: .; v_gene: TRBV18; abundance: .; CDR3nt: TGTGCCAGCTCACCCCTCGCGGAGGGTCAGGCCAAAAACATTCAGTACTTC; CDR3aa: CASSPLAEGQAKNIQYF
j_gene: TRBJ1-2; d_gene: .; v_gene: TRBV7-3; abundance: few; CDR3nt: TGTGCCAGCAGCTTAAATCCGGACAGCTCCCATGGCTACACCTTC; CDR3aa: CASSLNPDSSHGYTF
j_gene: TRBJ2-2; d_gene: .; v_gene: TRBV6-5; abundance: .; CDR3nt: TGTGCCAGCAGGCAGGGTGCTAGCGAAGCCGGGGAGCTGTTTTTT; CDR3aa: CASRQGASEAGELFF
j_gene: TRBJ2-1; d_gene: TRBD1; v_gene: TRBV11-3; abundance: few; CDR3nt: TGTGCCAGCAGCTTAGCAGGGGGAGCGAACAATGAGCAGTTCTTC; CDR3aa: CASSLAGGANNEQFF
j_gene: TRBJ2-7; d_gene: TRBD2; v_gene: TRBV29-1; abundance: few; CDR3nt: TGCAGCGTTGAAACGCCCGGGACTAAGATGTACGAGCAGTACTTC; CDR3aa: CSVETPGTKMYEQYF
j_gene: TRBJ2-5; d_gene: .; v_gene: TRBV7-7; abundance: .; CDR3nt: TGTGCTAGCAGCTTAGCGGAAGGGGGCGGGAAGACCCAGTACTTC; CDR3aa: CASSLAEGGGKTQYF
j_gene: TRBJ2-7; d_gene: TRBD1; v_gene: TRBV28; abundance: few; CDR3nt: TGTGCCAGCAGTAATCCGGGACAGGGGTCTTACGAGCAGTACTTC; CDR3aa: CASSNPGQGSYEQYF
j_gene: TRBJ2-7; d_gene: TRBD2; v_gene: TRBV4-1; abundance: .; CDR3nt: TGCGCCAGCAGCCAACCCCTAGCGGGGGGGAGCTCCTACGAGCAGTACTTC; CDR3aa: CASSQPLAGGSSYEQYF
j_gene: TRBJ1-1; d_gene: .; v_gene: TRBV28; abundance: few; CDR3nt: TGTGCCAGCAGAATTGCCGGCGGCGCTGCGGCTTTCTTT; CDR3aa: CASRIAGGAAAFF
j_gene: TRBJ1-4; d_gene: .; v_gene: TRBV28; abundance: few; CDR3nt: TGTGCCAGCATAGGGAGACGAATGCTATTAAATGAAAAACTGTTTTTT; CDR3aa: CASIGRRMLLNEKLFF
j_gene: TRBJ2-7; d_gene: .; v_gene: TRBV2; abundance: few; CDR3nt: TGTGCCAGCAGTGGCACAGGGGGGGCCTACGAGCAGTACTTC; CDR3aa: CASSGTGGAYEQYF
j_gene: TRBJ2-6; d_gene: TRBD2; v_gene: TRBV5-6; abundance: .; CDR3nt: TGTGCCAGCAGTTCGCTCCGGACTAGAGGGTTCTCTGGGGCCAACGTCCTGACTTTC; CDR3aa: CASSSLRTRGFSGANVLTF
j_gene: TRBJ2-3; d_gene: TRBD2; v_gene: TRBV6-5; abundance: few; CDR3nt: TGTGCCAGCAGTTACTCCGGACTAGCGGGAGGGTCGCAGTATTTT; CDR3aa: CASSYSGLAGGSQYF
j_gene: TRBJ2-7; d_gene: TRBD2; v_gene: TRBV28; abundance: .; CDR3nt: TGTGCCAGCAGTCGTAGCGGGAGGGCGAGGGAGCAGTACTTC; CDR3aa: CASSRSGRAREQYF
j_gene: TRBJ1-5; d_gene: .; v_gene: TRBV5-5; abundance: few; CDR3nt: TGTGCCAGCAGCTCGGACGGGGCGGCGGGGTTTAGCAATCAGCCCCAGCATTTT; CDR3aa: CASSSDGAAGFSNQPQHF
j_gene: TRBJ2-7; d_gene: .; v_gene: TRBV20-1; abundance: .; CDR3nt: TGCAGTGCTCTCACAGGGGAGCAGTACTTC; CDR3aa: CSALTGEQYF
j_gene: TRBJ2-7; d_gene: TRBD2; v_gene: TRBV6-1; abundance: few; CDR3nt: TGTGCCAGCAGTGAAGGACTAGCGGGAGCCTACGAGCAGTACTTC; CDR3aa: CASSEGLAGAYEQYF
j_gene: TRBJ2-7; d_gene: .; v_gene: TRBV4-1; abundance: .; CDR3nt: TGCGCCAGCAGCCACCGGGTCTCCTACGAGCAGTACTTC; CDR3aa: CASSHRVSYEQYF
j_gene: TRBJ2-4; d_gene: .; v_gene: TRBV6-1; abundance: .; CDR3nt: TGTGCCAGCGGGCTGCAAAACATTCAGTACTTC; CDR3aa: CASGLQNIQYF
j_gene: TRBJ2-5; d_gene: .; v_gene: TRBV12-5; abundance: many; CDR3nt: TGTGCTAGTGGTTTGGGGGTGGACAGTTTAGGGACCGAGACCCAGTACTTC; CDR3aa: CASGLGVDSLGTETQYF
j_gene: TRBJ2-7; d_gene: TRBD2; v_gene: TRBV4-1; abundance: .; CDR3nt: TGCGCCAGCAGCCAAGAAATCCCTAGCGGGATGCCTTCCGAGCAGTACTTC; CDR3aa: CASSQEIPSGMPSEQYF
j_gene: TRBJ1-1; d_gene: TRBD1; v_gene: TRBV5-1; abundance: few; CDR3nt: TGCGCCAGCAGCCCCGGGACAGGGGGCACTGAAGCTTTCTTT; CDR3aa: CASSPGTGGTEAFF
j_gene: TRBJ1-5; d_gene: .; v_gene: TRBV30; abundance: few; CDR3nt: TGTGCCTGGAGTTCAGGTTTCAATCAGCCCCAGCATTTT; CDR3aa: CAWSSGFNQPQHF
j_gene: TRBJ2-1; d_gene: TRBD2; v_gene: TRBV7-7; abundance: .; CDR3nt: TGTGCTAGCAGCTTAGTAGCGGGGGATTACAATGAGCAGTTCTTC; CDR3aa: CASSLVAGDYNEQFF
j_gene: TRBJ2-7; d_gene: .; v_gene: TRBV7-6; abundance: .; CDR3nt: TGTGCCAGCAGCTCTAGCCGCAGCTCCTACGAGCAGTACTTC; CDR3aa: CASSSSRSSYEQYF